This section outlines one T cell receptor (beta chain) sequence together with its context. Its cognate antigen is unknown. Here immunoSEQ multiplex PCR was the method, and the copy in TCRdb shows in-frame clones only, minus some. The table lists approximately 180,000 clones, roughly nine tenths of them singletons, with about 3% in the top ten. This sample was taken from a study of T cell responses to AZD1222 COVID-19 vaccine. Germline-derived CDR1 and CDR2 are LGHDT and YNNKEL (reference sequence). V dropped 6 bases and J dropped 4; count of bases not matched to a gene: 14. CDR3 size: 17 residues. Study findings and constraints: Only a handful of AZD1222 recipients, about six in all, had baseline seropositivity.

The receptor's source is an adult in good health. Material: peripheral blood, obtained on day 0 of AZD1222 vaccination. The chain recombines TRBV3-1 (or the pseudogene TRBV3-2) with TRBJ1-3, with TRBD1 matching 8 bases. This CDR3 is CASSLQKPDRGGNTIYF. CDR3 DNA sequence: TGTGCCAGCAGTCTGCAGAAACCTGACAGGGGAGGAAACACCATATATTTT.